The 31 T cell receptor beta chains in this list originate from one sample, sequenced in a study of T cell responses to AZD1222 COVID-19 vaccine. Assay used: immunoSEQ multiplex PCR; TCRdb lists only in-frame clones, some missing. The data hold about 59,000 clones, with roughly 89% observed a single time. The input for sequencing was peripheral blood, taken 28 days after the second AZD1222 dose. The receptors shown here come from an adult who received the AZD1222 COVID-19 vaccine.

This chain uses TRBV7-2 with TRBJ1-2, with 10 bases lining up with TRBD1. Germline assignment: CDR1 SGHTA and CDR2 FQGNSA. Trimming removed 5 bases from V and 7 bases from J; junction bases left unmatched: 7. The CDR3 has 14 amino acids. This CDR3 reads CASSTGQGGLGYTF. The CDR3 coding sequence is TGTGCCAGCAGCACAGGACAGGGGGGCCTTGGCTACACCTTC.

This sequence joins TRBV6-5 and TRBJ1-4, with 10 nucleotides matching TRBD1. The V gene end was trimmed by 2 bases and the J gene end by 7 bases; junction bases not matched to a gene: 4. From germline, CDR1 is MNHEY and CDR2 SVGAGI. The CDR3 runs to 15 residues. This CDR3 reads CASSYQGTGVEKLFF. CDR3 coding DNA: TGTGCCAGCAGTTACCAAGGGACAGGGGTTGAAAAACTGTTTTTT.

The chain employs TRBV7-9 and TRBJ1-6, with TRBD1 identical over 7 bases. Trimming took 1 base from V and 7 from J; bases not matched to a gene: 4. The CDR3 is 15 amino acids. The germline CDR1 and CDR2 sequences are SEHNR and FQNEAQ (reference sequence). The DNA for the CDR3 is TGTGCCAGCAGCTTAGAAGAGGGGGCCAATTCACCCCTCCACTTT. Translating it yields CASSLEEGANSPLHF.

This clone was seen only once. V is TRBV5-6 and J is TRBJ2-7, with D unclear. The CDR3 has 15 amino acids. Germline CDR1 and CDR2: SGHDT and YYEEEE. V gave up 2 bases and J gave up 2 bases, with 14 bases separating them. The CDR3 loop reads CASSFRGRPPYEQYF. In DNA, the CDR3 is TGTGCCAGCAGCTTCCGCGGCAGGCCGCCCTACGAGCAGTACTTC.

This chain joins TRBV7-9 and TRBJ1-5; 7 bases map to TRBD1. The CDR3 totals 14 residues. Trimming took 4 bases from V and 4 from J; bases not matched to a gene: 4. In germline, CDR1 is SEHNR, CDR2 FQNEAQ (reference sequence). The DNA for the CDR3 is TGTGCCAGCAGCTCGGACAGGCAGAATCAGCCCCAGCATTTT. It encodes CASSSDRQNQPQHF.

The chain employs TRBV11-3 and TRBJ2-2; D might be TRBD2 (6 bases). The CDR3 length is 13 residues. Trimming took 5 bases from V and 6 from J, leaving 10 bases between them. Germline CDR1 reads SGHNT; CDR2 reads YENEEA. CDR3 sequence: CASSLGLSGELFF. The CDR3 DNA sequence: TGTGCCAGCAGCCTGGGACTGTCCGGGGAGCTGTTTTTT.

The chain joins TRBV5-1 to TRBJ1-1; D is unclear. The CDR3 sequence is 13 residues long. Germline loops: CDR1 SGHRS, CDR2 YFSETQ. Deletions cut 0 bases from V and 4 bases from J, with 7 bases between. The CDR3 sequence: CASSLAGSTEAFF. The CDR3 nucleotides read TGCGCCAGCAGCTTGGCAGGATCCACTGAAGCTTTCTTT.

The chain has TRBV19 and TRBJ1-1; 7 nucleotides align to TRBD1. This CDR3 comprises 13 residues. The germline gives CDR1 LNHDA, CDR2 SQIVND (reference sequence). Germline trimming cut 4 bases from V and 7 bases from J; bases unmatched to any gene: 6. Here the CDR3 DNA reads TGTGCCAGTAGTACGCAGGGGGGCCTTGAAGCTTTCTTT. Protein sequence: CASSTQGGLEAFF.

A single count supports this clone. The V call is TRBV5-4, the J call TRBJ1-2; D perhaps matches TRBD1 (6 bases). CDR1 SGHNT and CDR2 YYREEE come from the germline V gene (reference sequence). The length of the CDR3 is 14 residues. Trimming removed 1 base at V and 2 bases at J, with 9 bases between. In nucleotides, the CDR3 is TGTGCCAGCAGCTTGCAGGGGATGAACTATGGCTACACCTTC. Protein sequence: CASSLQGMNYGYTF. Filled out from reference TRBV5-4 and TRBJ1-2, the complete variable domain reads ETGVTQSPTHLIKTRGQQVTLRCSSQSGHNTVSWYQQALGQGPQFIFQYYREEENGRGNFPPRFSGLQFPNYSSELNVNALELDDSALYLCASSLQGMNYGYTFGSGTRLTVV.

This clone was recorded only once. The chain joins TRBV5-1 to TRBJ2-3; 14 positions match TRBD2. The V segment lost 4 bases and the J segment 4 bases; nucleotides outside the gene matches: 8. The V gene's germline CDR1 is SGHRS and CDR2 YFSETQ. The CDR3 has 17 residues. The CDR3 region is CASSHSGTSGSADTQYF. The DNA of the CDR3 is TGCGCCAGCAGCCACTCCGGGACTAGCGGGAGCGCAGATACGCAGTATTTT.

The J gene is TRBJ2-3, the V gene TRBV5-1, with D unclear. Germline V lookup: CDR1 SGHRS, CDR2 YFSETQ. V was trimmed by 6 bases and J by 0 bases, leaving 11 bases between them. This CDR3 region has 14 residues. Written as DNA, the CDR3 is TGCGCCAGCACGCAGCGTGGGAGCACAGATACGCAGTATTTT. Translating gives CASTQRGSTDTQYF.

J is TRBJ1-2 and V is TRBV9; D not resolved. CDR3 size: 13 residues. Germline V gives CDR1 SGDLS, CDR2 YYNGEE. V was clipped by 3 bases and J by 1 base, with 7 bases between them. The CDR3 reads CASSEDGNYGYTF. CDR3 nucleotides: TGTGCCAGCAGCGAGGACGGTAACTATGGCTACACCTTC. Combining the CDR3 with reference TRBV9 and TRBJ1-2 gives the whole variable domain DSGVTQTPKHLITATGQRVTLRCSPRSGDLSVYWYQQSLDQGLQFLIQYYNGEERAKGNILERFSAQQFPDLHSELNLSSLELGDSALYFCASSEDGNYGYTFGSGTRLTVV.

The chain is built from TRBV19 and TRBJ2-1; 8 bases are a match to TRBD2. This CDR3 comprises 15 residues. Germline CDR1 LNHDA, CDR2 SQIVND (reference sequence). The trim removed 3 bases at V and 3 bases at J, leaving 4 bases unmatched. CDR3 nucleotide sequence: TGTGCCAGTAGTATGGGGCTAGCGGGCTACAATGAGCAGTTCTTC. This gives the protein CASSMGLAGYNEQFF.

The chain carries TRBV5-1 and TRBJ2-2; 13 nucleotides line up with TRBD2. The CDR3 length is 19 residues. Germline trimming cut 3 bases from V and 3 bases from J; bases unmatched to any gene: 11. CDR1 SGHRS and CDR2 YFSETQ come from the germline V gene. CDR3 in amino acids: CASSSLGGLAGQDTGELFF. Written as DNA, the CDR3 is TGCGCCAGCAGCTCCCTGGGGGGACTAGCGGGGCAGGACACCGGGGAGCTGTTTTTT.

The chain is built from TRBV12-5 and TRBJ2-7; D gene uncertain. Germline-derived CDR1 and CDR2 are LGHNT and FRNRAP. With 7 bases removed from V and 0 bases from J, the gap between germline ends came to 13 bases. The CDR3 is 14 amino acids. The CDR3 DNA follows: TGTGCTAGTGCCTTTGGCGGAAGCTCCTACGAGCAGTACTTC. Encoded protein: CASAFGGSSYEQYF.

The chain joins TRBV27 to TRBJ2-1, with TRBD2 identical over 9 bases. The CDR3 runs to 13 residues. Germline V gene sequence: CDR1 MNHEY, CDR2 SMNVEV (reference sequence). The V and J ends lost 4 bases and 6 bases, in that order; junction bases with no gene match: 1. Written as DNA, the CDR3 is TGTGCCAGCAGTTCGGGACTAGCCAATGAGCAGTTCTTC. Protein: CASSSGLANEQFF.

CDR3 bases: TGTGCCAGCAGCTTGGGGGGACAGGGAGGCGGTGAGCAGTTCTTC. Its protein is CASSLGGQGGGEQFF. The J gene is TRBJ2-1, the V gene TRBV5-4; 9 nucleotides align to TRBD1. J gave up 9 bases and V 0 bases, and 7 bases lay outside the gene matches. CDR1 and CDR2 from the germline V gene are SGHNT and YYREEE (reference sequence). The CDR3 totals 15 residues.

V gene TRBV11-2 combines with J gene TRBJ2-1; D gene unclear. Germline loops: CDR1 SGHAT, CDR2 FQNNGV. The V gene lost 5 bases and the J gene lost 11 bases, with 7 bases spanning the gap. The CDR3 contains 10 residues. The CDR3 nucleotides read TGTGCCAGCAGCATGACTCAGCAGTTCTTC. Translating it yields CASSMTQQFF.

The V and J genes are TRBV2 and TRBJ2-2; D is perhaps TRBD1 (6 bases). Trimming took off 4 bases at V and 2 bases at J, with 11 bases between the two ends. The CDR3 is 15 amino acids. Germline values: CDR1 SNHLY, CDR2 FYNNEI. DNA of the CDR3: TGTGCCAGCAGTGCCAGGGGTCCAAACACCGGGGAGCTGTTTTTT. The encoded protein is CASSARGPNTGELFF. The full variable domain, rest sourced from reference TRBV2 and TRBJ2-2, is EPEVTQTPSHQVTQMGQEVILRCVPISNHLYFYWYRQILGQKVEFLVSFYNNEISEKSEIFDDQFSVERPDGSNFTLKIRSTKLEDSAMYFCASSARGPNTGELFFGEGSRLTVL.

The J gene is TRBJ1-6, the V gene TRBV11-2, with D tentatively TRBD1 (5 bases). The CDR3 extends over 18 amino acids. The V end lost 2 bases, the J end lost 9 bases, and 23 bases lay between the germline ends. Germline loops: CDR1 SGHAT, CDR2 FQNNGV. The CDR3 DNA reads as TGTGCCAGCAGCTTATTTCTGCTGGGGGGGGGTTTTGGTTCACCCCTCCACTTT. It translates to CASSLFLLGGGFGSPLHF.

J is TRBJ1-2 and V is TRBV18; no clear D gene. Trimming cost V 3 bases and J 4 bases, with 3 bases left between them. There are 11 residues in the CDR3. The germline CDR1 and CDR2 sequences are KGHSH and LQKENI. The DNA of the CDR3 is TGTGCCAGCTCACCCCCCTATGGCTACACCTTC. Amino acids: CASSPPYGYTF.

In its sample, this clone was seen once. The CDR3 region has the DNA TGTGCCACCAACGGACAGTTCGTTGACGAGCAGTACTTC. This codes for CATNGQFVDEQYF. The genes are TRBV24-1 and TRBJ2-7; maybe TRBD1 (6 bases). The V and J ends lost 8 bases and 5 bases respectively, with 15 bases between them. This CDR3 spans 13 amino acids. Looked up from germline, CDR1 is KGHDR and CDR2 is SFDVKD.

The chain joins TRBV28 to TRBJ1-4, with TRBD1 identical over 9 bases. The CDR3 has 17 amino acids. Germline values: CDR1 MDHEN, CDR2 SYDVKM. V was pared by 8 bases and J by 8 bases, with 18 bases of the junction left unmatched. CDR3 sequence (DNA): TGTGCCAGCCAAACCGTTTCCCTCGGGACAGGGAAAGAAAAACTGTTTTTT. Translating gives CASQTVSLGTGKEKLFF.

The V call is TRBV27, the J call TRBJ2-7, with 9 bases fitting TRBD1. Trimming cost V 3 bases and J 6 bases; bases outside gene matches: 6. This CDR3 contains 14 residues. CDR1 is MNHEY and CDR2 is SMNVEV in the germline V gene (reference sequence). The CDR3 DNA follows: TGTGCCAGCAGTTTGGGGTTGACAGGGGGCGAGCAGTACTTC. This sequence encodes CASSLGLTGGEQYF.

The chain carries TRBV6-5 and TRBJ1-3; D unclear. The CDR3 is made up of 15 amino acids. In germline, CDR1 is MNHEY, CDR2 SVGAGI. Trimming stripped 7 bases from V and 0 bases from J, with 13 bases between. CDR3 sequence: CASTETRSSGNTIYF. CDR3 nucleotides: TGTGCCAGCACCGAGACTAGAAGCTCTGGAAACACCATATATTTT.

The chain joins TRBV29-1 to TRBJ2-2; D unresolved. In germline, CDR1 is SQVTM, CDR2 ANQGSEA. The germline V and J ends were trimmed by 2 bases and 0 bases, with 10 bases remaining between them. This CDR3 contains 15 residues. The CDR3 reads CSVERLNTNTGELFF. Here the CDR3 DNA reads TGCAGCGTTGAACGACTGAATACGAACACCGGGGAGCTGTTTTTT.

The chain combines TRBV27 with TRBJ2-3, with 7 bases matching TRBD2. The CDR3 totals 15 residues. From germline, CDR1 is MNHEY and CDR2 SMNVEV (reference sequence). The V and J ends lost 2 bases and 5 bases, in that order; junction bases with no gene match: 7. The CDR3 DNA reads TGTGCCAGCAGTTTAGGCGGGAGAGCGGGAGATACGCAGTATTTT. Translation: CASSLGGRAGDTQYF.

The chain links TRBV6-4 to TRBJ2-1, with TRBD2 matching over 8 bases. Germline V gene sequence: CDR1 MRHNA, CDR2 SNTAGT. The CDR3 consists of 15 residues. Losses at the gene ends were 5 bases for V and 10 bases for J; bases not matched to a gene: 13. CDR3 DNA sequence: TGTGCCAGCAGTCGGGAGGGAGGGGGGATTTGGGAGCAGTTCTTC. It specifies CASSREGGGIWEQFF.

The rearrangement joins TRBV19 to TRBJ1-3, with D possibly being TRBD1 (6 bases). Trimming pared 7 bases from V and 4 bases from J, leaving 11 bases between. From germline, CDR1 is LNHDA and CDR2 SQIVND (reference sequence). CDR3 length: 13 residues. This chain's CDR3 is CASTQQGGNTIYF. The CDR3 DNA sequence: TGTGCCAGTACGCAACAGGGAGGAAACACCATATATTTT.

The rearrangement links TRBV2 to TRBJ2-7; 12 bases line up with TRBD2. Per the germline V gene, CDR1 is SNHLY and CDR2 is FYNNEI. V was clipped by 4 bases and J by 0 bases; unmatched bases: 7. This CDR3 has 17 amino acids. The CDR3 bases are TGTGCCAGCAGTGGACCCGGACTAGCGGGGTTCTCCTACGAGCAGTACTTC. It yields the protein CASSGPGLAGFSYEQYF.

The count of this clone is one. CDR3 in amino acids: CASSVQRGSSYNEQFF. The CDR3 DNA reads as TGTGCCAGCAGTGTTCAGCGGGGGAGCTCCTACAATGAGCAGTTCTTC. The chain carries TRBV6-1 and TRBJ2-1; 8 bases are shared with TRBD2. The CDR3 runs 16 residues. The ends lost 4 bases at V and 0 bases at J; junction bases unmatched: 5. Germline values: CDR1 MNHNS, CDR2 SASEGT.